This TCR beta chain emerged from a study of cytomegalovirus exposure and HLA in healthy donors. Study-wide results and limits: CMV serostatus stood as the only immune exposure information on hand. In vitro testing confirmed a few CMV-associated chains as specific for CMV antigens.

60 Vbeta and 13 Jbeta primers were used in PCR. Measured with immunoSEQ multiplex PCR; TCRdb has only the in-frame clones, and not every one. Here the sample spans 150,000 to 200,000 clones, 76% being singletons. Regarding this clone: Antigen specificity is unknown.

The CDR3 contains 16 residues. V lost 0 bases and J 9 bases, leaving 21 bases between the germline ends. The germline CDR1 and CDR2 sequences are SGDLS and YYNGEE. This chain joins TRBV9 and TRBJ1-2; tentative D call: TRBD1 (6 bases). The receptor was isolated from a young woman in good health and CMV-seropositive. Specimen: PBMCs. CDR3 residues: CASSVAPQGSSWSYTF. The CDR3, as DNA: TGTGCCAGCAGCGTAGCTCCCCAGGGGTCCTCCTGGAGCTACACCTTC.